A selection of T cell receptor beta chains follows, all from one sample in a study of blood T cell repertoires in COVID-19. Generated by immunoSEQ multiplex PCR, the TCRdb table keeps only in-frame clones and is missing some. The table has 130,000 to 150,000 clones, around four fifths seen once. Sequenced sample: peripheral blood. The receptors shown here come from a woman aged 40 to 50 with active or convalescent COVID-19. CDR3s include the opening cysteine and the closing phenylalanine or tryptophan. Each record gives: V gene, J gene, D gene, CDR3 length, clone size, CDR3 protein, CDR3 DNA. D genes are given only for firm matches. The listing skips clone size in some rows; elsewhere it reads once, few, many or a size class.

TRBV19,TRBJ1-2,TRBD1,11,NA,CASSLRDRLGF,TGTGCCAGTAGTCTCCGGGACAGGTTGGGCTTC
TRBV19,TRBJ1-1,NA,17,NA,CASSIGGGRMENTEAFF,TGTGCCAGTAGTATTGGAGGAGGACGCATGGAGAACACTGAAGCTTTCTTT
TRBV28,TRBJ2-1,NA,10,NA,CASKSDEQFF,TGTGCCAGCAAGAGCGATGAGCAGTTCTTC
TRBV9,TRBJ1-5,TRBD1,15,NA,CASSVGLRGDQPQHF,TGTGCCAGCAGCGTAGGGCTCAGGGGGGATCAGCCCCAGCATTTT
TRBV4-3,TRBJ2-7,NA,15,NA,CASSQDRERIYEQYF,TGCGCCAGCAGCCAAGACCGGGAAAGGATCTACGAGCAGTACTTC
TRBV6-5,TRBJ1-2,TRBD1,13,NA,CASSLGQVGGYTF,TGTGCCAGCAGTCTAGGACAGGTCGGTGGCTACACCTTC
TRBV7-9,TRBJ1-5,TRBD1,18,NA,CASSPLLLQGAANQPQHF,TGTGCCAGCAGCCCTTTACTCCTTCAGGGGGCAGCCAATCAGCCCCAGCATTTT
TRBV29-1,TRBJ1-4,NA,12,NA,CSSQSANEKLFF,TGCAGCTCCCAGAGCGCTAATGAAAAACTGTTTTTT
TRBV30,TRBJ1-1,NA,13,NA,CAWRSYRDTEAFF,TGTGCCTGGAGATCCTACCGCGACACTGAAGCTTTCTTT
TRBV2,TRBJ2-3,NA,14,NA,CASSVNRSPDTQYF,TGTGCCAGCAGTGTCAACAGGTCCCCAGATACGCAGTATTTT
TRBV7-9,TRBJ2-1,TRBD2,14,NA,CASSPPTSGHEQFF,TGTGCCAGCAGCCCCCCCACTAGCGGTCATGAGCAGTTCTTC
TRBV2,TRBJ1-2,NA,13,NA,CASSEAGGYGYTF,TGTGCCAGCAGTGAAGCGGGAGGGTATGGCTACACCTTC
TRBV11-1,TRBJ1-1,TRBD1,14,NA,CASSSSTGPTEAFF,TGTGCCAGCAGCTCCTCGACAGGGCCCACTGAAGCTTTCTTT
TRBV28,TRBJ2-7,TRBD2,14,NA,CASSLLAGVTEQYF,TGTGCCAGCAGTTTACTAGCGGGAGTAACCGAGCAGTACTTC
TRBV11-2,TRBJ2-5,TRBD2,16,NA,CASSIGLAGSQETQYF,TGTGCCAGCAGCATCGGACTAGCGGGATCACAAGAGACCCAGTACTTC
TRBV2,TRBJ1-2,NA,13,NA,CASSEVRSYGYTF,TGTGCCAGCAGTGAAGTTCGGAGCTATGGCTACACCTTC
TRBV27,TRBJ2-5,NA,12,NA,CASSRWGGDQYF,TGTGCCAGCAGTCGCTGGGGAGGAGACCAGTACTTC
TRBV19,TRBJ1-5,TRBD1,16,NA,CASSITGGYSNQPQHF,TGTGCCAGTAGTATAACAGGGGGCTATAGCAATCAGCCCCAGCATTTT
TRBV5-1,TRBJ2-1,TRBD2,17,NA,CASSFQGTSDPYNEQFF,TGCGCCAGCAGCTTCCAGGGGACTAGCGACCCCTACAATGAGCAGTTCTTC
TRBV9,TRBJ2-5,NA,12,NA,CASSVSQETQYF,TGTGCCAGCAGCGTAAGTCAGGAGACCCAGTACTTC
TRBV4-1,TRBJ1-2,NA,13,NA,CASSGQAHYGYTF,TGCGCCAGCAGCGGGCAAGCCCACTATGGCTACACCTTC
TRBV5-1,TRBJ1-2,NA,13,few,CASSAAGDYGYTF,TGCGCCAGCAGCGCCGCGGGGGACTATGGCTACACCTTC
TRBV19,TRBJ2-5,NA,17,NA,CASSLGESAAAQETQYF,TGTGCCAGTAGTTTAGGGGAATCAGCGGCGGCCCAAGAGACCCAGTACTTC
TRBV4-1,TRBJ1-6,TRBD1,16,NA,CASSQDRGSYNSPLHF,TGCGCCAGCAGCCAGGACAGGGGGTCCTATAATTCACCCCTCCACTTT
TRBV7-6,TRBJ2-5,TRBD1,15,NA,CASSLSLTGTETQYF,TGTGCCAGCAGCTTAAGCTTGACAGGGACAGAGACCCAGTACTTC
TRBV19,TRBJ1-4,NA,14,NA,CASRGGRTNEKLFF,TGTGCCAGTAGAGGAGGTAGAACTAATGAAAAACTGTTTTTT
TRBV6-5,TRBJ2-1,NA,16,NA,CASSYSSGAAYNEQFF,TGTGCCAGCAGTTACTCTAGCGGAGCCGCCTACAATGAGCAGTTCTTC
TRBV30,TRBJ1-1,NA,13,few,CAWSEAGHTEAFF,TGTGCCTGGAGTGAGGCAGGGCACACTGAAGCTTTCTTT
TRBV4-2,TRBJ2-6,NA,17,once,CASSQDGASSGANVLTF,TGTGCCAGCAGCCAAGATGGGGCCAGCTCTGGGGCCAACGTCCTGACTTTC
TRBV6-2/TRBV6-3,TRBJ1-5,NA,13,NA,CASSYWGGQPQHF,TGTGCCAGCAGTTACTGGGGCGGACAGCCCCAGCATTTT
TRBV6-5,TRBJ1-5,NA,15,once,CASRLQGHSNQPQHF,TGTGCCAGCAGGCTACAGGGTCATAGCAATCAGCCCCAGCATTTT
TRBV28,TRBJ2-3,NA,16,NA,CASSDRTGRATDTQYF,TGTGCCAGCAGTGATAGGACAGGGAGGGCAACAGATACGCAGTATTTT
TRBV6-5,TRBJ1-5,NA,14,NA,CASSYGGVNQPQHF,TGTGCCAGCAGTTATGGGGGGGTAAATCAGCCCCAGCATTTT
TRBV2,TRBJ1-6,NA,13,few,CASSKDSVSPLHF,TGTGCCAGCAGTAAGGACAGTGTTTCACCCCTCCACTTT
TRBV5-6,TRBJ2-5,TRBD1,14,NA,CASSSRTGQETQYF,TGTGCCAGCAGCTCCCGGACAGGGCAAGAGACCCAGTACTTC
TRBV6-5,TRBJ2-5,TRBD1,15,once,CASSPGAGGKETQYF,TGTGCCAGCAGCCCCGGGGCAGGGGGCAAAGAGACCCAGTACTTC
TRBV5-6,TRBJ2-1,TRBD2,15,few,CASSPGTSGRNEQFF,TGTGCCAGCAGCCCCGGGACTAGCGGGAGAAATGAGCAGTTCTTC
TRBV25-1,TRBJ2-1,TRBD2,16,NA,CASSDWSGGNYNEQFF,TGTGCCAGCAGTGATTGGTCGGGGGGGAACTACAATGAGCAGTTCTTC
TRBV9,TRBJ1-2,TRBD1,17,NA,CASSVNAGGSANYGYTF,TGTGCCAGCAGCGTAAACGCAGGGGGATCAGCTAACTATGGCTACACCTTC
TRBV5-1,TRBJ1-1,TRBD1,15,NA,CASSLGQGENTEAFF,TGCGCCAGCAGCCTCGGACAGGGCGAGAACACTGAAGCTTTCTTT
TRBV3-1/TRBV3-2,TRBJ2-1,NA,14,NA,CASSQVGGYNEQFF,TGTGCCAGCAGCCAAGTCGGCGGCTACAATGAGCAGTTCTTC
TRBV5-4,TRBJ2-7,TRBD2,16,NA,CASSLVPSGRVGEQYF,TGTGCCAGCAGCTTGGTGCCTAGCGGGAGGGTGGGAGAGCAGTACTTC
TRBV7-2,TRBJ1-1,NA,16,few,CASSPSPMASNTEAFF,TGTGCCAGCAGCCCTTCTCCGATGGCTTCGAACACTGAAGCTTTCTTT
TRBV19,TRBJ1-5,NA,17,NA,CASRTAGGLGGRQPQHF,TGTGCCAGTAGAACTGCCGGGGGGCTGGGAGGAAGGCAGCCCCAGCATTTT
TRBV6-6,TRBJ1-1,TRBD1,15,NA,CASSRGTGGSTEAFF,TGTGCCAGCAGCCGCGGGACAGGGGGCTCCACTGAAGCTTTCTTT
TRBV30,TRBJ2-2,NA,14,NA,CAWPGAAHTGELFF,TGTGCCTGGCCAGGGGCAGCCCACACCGGGGAGCTGTTTTTT
TRBV30,TRBJ1-1,NA,11,once,CAWSAGYEAFF,TGTGCCTGGAGTGCGGGTTATGAAGCTTTCTTT
TRBV28,TRBJ1-6,NA,15,NA,CASSSTGSVNSPLHF,TGTGCCAGCAGTTCAACCGGGAGCGTTAATTCACCCCTCCACTTT
TRBV5-1,TRBJ2-3,NA,15,NA,CASGLNRVGTDTQYF,TGCGCCAGCGGACTTAACAGGGTCGGCACAGATACGCAGTATTTT
TRBV11-2,TRBJ1-6,NA,15,NA,CASSLWSTYNSPLHF,TGTGCCAGCAGCTTGTGGTCAACTTATAATTCACCCCTCCACTTT
TRBV27,TRBJ2-2,TRBD2,18,NA,CASSLTRTSGVNTGELFF,TGTGCCAGCAGTTTAACCAGGACTAGCGGGGTGAACACCGGGGAGCTGTTTTTT